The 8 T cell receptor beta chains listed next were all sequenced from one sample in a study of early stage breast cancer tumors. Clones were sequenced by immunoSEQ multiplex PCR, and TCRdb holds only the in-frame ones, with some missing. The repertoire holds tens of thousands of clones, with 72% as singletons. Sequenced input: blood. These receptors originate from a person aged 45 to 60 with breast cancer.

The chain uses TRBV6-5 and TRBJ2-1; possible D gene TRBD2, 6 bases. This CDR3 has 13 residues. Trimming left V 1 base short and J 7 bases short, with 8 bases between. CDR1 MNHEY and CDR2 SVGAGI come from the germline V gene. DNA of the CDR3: TGTGCCAGCAGTTACTTGGAGGGTAATGAGCAGTTCTTC. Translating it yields CASSYLEGNEQFF.

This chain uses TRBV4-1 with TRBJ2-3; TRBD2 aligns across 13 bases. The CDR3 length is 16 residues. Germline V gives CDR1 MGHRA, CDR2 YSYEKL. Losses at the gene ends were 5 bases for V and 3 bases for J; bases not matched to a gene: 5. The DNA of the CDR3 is TGCGCCAGCAGCAAAGGACTAGCGGGAGCAACAGATACGCAGTATTTT. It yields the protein CASSKGLAGATDTQYF.

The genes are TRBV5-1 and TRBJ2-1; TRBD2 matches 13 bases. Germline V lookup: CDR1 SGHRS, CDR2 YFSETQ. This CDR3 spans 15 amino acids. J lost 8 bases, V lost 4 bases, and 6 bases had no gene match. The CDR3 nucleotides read TGCGCCAGCAGCCCCCCGGGACTAGCGGGATATGAGCAGTTCTTC. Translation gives CASSPPGLAGYEQFF.

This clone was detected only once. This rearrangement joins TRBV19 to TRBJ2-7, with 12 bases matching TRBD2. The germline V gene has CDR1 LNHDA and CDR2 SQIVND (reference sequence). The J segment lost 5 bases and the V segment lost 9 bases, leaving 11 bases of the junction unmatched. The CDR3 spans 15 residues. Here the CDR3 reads CASSMTSGSVNEQYF. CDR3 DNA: TGTGCCAGCTCGATGACTAGCGGGAGCGTCAACGAGCAGTACTTC.

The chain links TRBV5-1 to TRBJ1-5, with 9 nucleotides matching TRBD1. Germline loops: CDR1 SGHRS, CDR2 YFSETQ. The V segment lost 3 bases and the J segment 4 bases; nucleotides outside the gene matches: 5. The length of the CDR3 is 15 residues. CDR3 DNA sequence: TGCGCCAGCAGCTGGACAGGGGCGCAAAATCAGCCCCAGCATTTT. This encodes CASSWTGAQNQPQHF.

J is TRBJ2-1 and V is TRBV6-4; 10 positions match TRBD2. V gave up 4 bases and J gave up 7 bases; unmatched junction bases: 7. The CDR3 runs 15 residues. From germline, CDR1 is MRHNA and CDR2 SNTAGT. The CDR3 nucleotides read TGTGCCAGCAGTGCCGGGACTAGCGAATCAAATGAGCAGTTCTTC. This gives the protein CASSAGTSESNEQFF.

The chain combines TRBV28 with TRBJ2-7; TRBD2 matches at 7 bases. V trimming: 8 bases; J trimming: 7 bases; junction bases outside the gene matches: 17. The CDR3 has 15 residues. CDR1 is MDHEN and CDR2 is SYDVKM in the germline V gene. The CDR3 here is CASVAPGDYHGEQYF. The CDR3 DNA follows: TGTGCCAGCGTCGCACCCGGGGACTACCATGGGGAGCAGTACTTC.

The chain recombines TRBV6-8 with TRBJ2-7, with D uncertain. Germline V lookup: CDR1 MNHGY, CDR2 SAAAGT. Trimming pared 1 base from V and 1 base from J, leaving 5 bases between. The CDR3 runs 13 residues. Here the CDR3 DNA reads TGTGCCAGCAGTTACTTACCGTCCTACGAGCAGTACTTC. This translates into CASSYLPSYEQYF.